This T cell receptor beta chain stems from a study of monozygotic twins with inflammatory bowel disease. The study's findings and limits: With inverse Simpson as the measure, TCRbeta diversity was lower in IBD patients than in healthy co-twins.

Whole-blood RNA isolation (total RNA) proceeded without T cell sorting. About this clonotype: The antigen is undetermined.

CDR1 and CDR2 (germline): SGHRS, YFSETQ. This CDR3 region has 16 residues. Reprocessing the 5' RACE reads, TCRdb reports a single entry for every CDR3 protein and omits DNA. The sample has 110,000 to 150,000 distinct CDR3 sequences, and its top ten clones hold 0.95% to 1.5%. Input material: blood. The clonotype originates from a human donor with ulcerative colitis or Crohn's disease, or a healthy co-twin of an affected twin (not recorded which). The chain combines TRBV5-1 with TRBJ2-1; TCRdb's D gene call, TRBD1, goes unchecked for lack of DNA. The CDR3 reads CASSWDRDRGGNEQFF.